These 2 T cell receptor beta chains were all obtained from the same sample, sequenced in a study of early T cells in non-severe SARS-CoV-2 infection. TCRdb used MiXCR to reprocess the 5' RACE reads, holding one entry per CDR3 protein. Of 65,000 to 85,000 distinct CDR3 sequences in the sample, 8% to 10% were seen once. Specimen: whole blood, collected at baseline. The receptors derive from an adult who was a healthcare worker with PCR-confirmed SARS-CoV-2 infection or an uninfected control (not recorded which).

The table lists this clonotype with many counts. V usage is TRBV3-1 and J usage is TRBJ2-1; 7 bases are shared with TRBD2. The CDR3 runs to 15 residues. V lost 4 bases to trimming and J lost 7 bases; unmatched junction nucleotides: 10. Per the germline V gene, CDR1 is LGHDT and CDR2 is YNNKEL (reference sequence). The CDR3 DNA follows: TGTGCCAGCAGCCTCCCGGGACTATTACCGAATGAGCAGTTCTTC. Residues: CASSLPGLLPNEQFF.

The sample holds a few counts of this clonotype. The genes are TRBV7-3 and TRBJ2-4; D might be TRBD2 (6 bases). The V gene lost 0 bases and the J gene lost 1 base, with 13 bases spanning the gap. This CDR3 has 17 amino acids. CDR1 is SGHTA, CDR2 FQGTGA, per germline. CDR3 sequence: CASSLTGGIGAKNIQYF. For the CDR3, the DNA is TGTGCCAGCAGCTTAACGGGCGGGATTGGCGCCAAAAACATTCAGTACTTC. Drawing the rest from reference TRBV7-3 and TRBJ2-4, the complete variable domain is GAGVSQTPSNKVTEKGKYVELRCDPISGHTALYWYRQSLGQGPEFLIYFQGTGAADDSGLPNDRFFAVRPEGSVSTLKIQRTERGDSAVYLCASSLTGGIGAKNIQYFGAGTRLSVL.